The clone carrying this T cell receptor beta chain was observed many times. J gave up 5 bases and V 2 bases, and 2 bases lay outside the gene matches. Germline CDR1 and CDR2: MNHEY and SMNVEV (reference sequence). The CDR3 has 15 amino acids. These data are taken from a study of T cells in Graves' hyperthyroidism and ophthalmopathy. Among ophthalmopathy patients, the Clinical Activity Score reached at least 3, the NOSPECS grade reached at least 4, and duration remained under 3 months. It was RNA transcripts that yielded the amplified TCR beta CDR3 regions. A first-round RT-PCR of the TCR CDR3 used the HTBI primer set. In TCRdb, the multiplex PCR reads were re-called with MiXCR into one record per CDR3 protein. The table records about 410,000 distinct CDR3 sequences, approximately 14% of them present only once.

This TCR derives from a man between 18 and 29 years old with Graves' ophthalmopathy. This chain joins TRBV27 and TRBJ2-7; the match to TRBD2 covers 14 bases. Sequencing input: blood. CDR3 region: CASSLGTSGSDEQYF. CDR3 nucleotide sequence: TGTGCCAGCAGTTTAGGGACTAGCGGGAGTGACGAGCAGTACTTC.